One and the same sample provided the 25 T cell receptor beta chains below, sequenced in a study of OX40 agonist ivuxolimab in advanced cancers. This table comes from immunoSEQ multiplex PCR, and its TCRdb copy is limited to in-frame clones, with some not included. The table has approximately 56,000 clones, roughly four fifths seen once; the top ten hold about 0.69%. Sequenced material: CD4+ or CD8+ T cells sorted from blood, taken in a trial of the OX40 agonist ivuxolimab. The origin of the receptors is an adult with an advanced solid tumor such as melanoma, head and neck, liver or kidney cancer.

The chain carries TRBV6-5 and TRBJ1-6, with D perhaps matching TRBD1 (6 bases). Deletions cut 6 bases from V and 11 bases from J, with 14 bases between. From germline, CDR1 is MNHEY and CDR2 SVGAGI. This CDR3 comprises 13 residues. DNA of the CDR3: TGTGCCAGCAGGAGGACAGCGAACGCACCCCTCCACTTT. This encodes CASRRTANAPLHF.

This CDR3 is CASSRISDPLGETQYF. In DNA, the CDR3 is TGTGCCAGCAGCCGAATATCGGACCCCTTAGGGGAGACCCAGTACTTC. This rearrangement joins TRBV11-2 to TRBJ2-5; D not resolved. The ends were cut back, 5 bases at V and 5 bases at J, with 21 bases in the middle. CDR3 length equals 16 residues. Per germline, CDR1 SGHAT and CDR2 FQNNGV.

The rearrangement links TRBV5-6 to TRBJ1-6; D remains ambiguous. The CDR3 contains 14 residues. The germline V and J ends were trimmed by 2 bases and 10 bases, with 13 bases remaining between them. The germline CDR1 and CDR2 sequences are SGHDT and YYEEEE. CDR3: CASSLEGFSSPLHF. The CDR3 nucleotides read TGTGCCAGCAGCTTAGAGGGTTTCAGCTCACCCCTCCACTTT.

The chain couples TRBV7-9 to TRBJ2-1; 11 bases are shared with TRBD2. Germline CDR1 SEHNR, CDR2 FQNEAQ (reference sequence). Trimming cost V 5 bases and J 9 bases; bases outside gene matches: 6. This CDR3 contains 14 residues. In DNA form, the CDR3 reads TGTGCCAGCAGCCCACTAGCGGGGGTTAGTGAGCAGTTCTTC. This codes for CASSPLAGVSEQFF. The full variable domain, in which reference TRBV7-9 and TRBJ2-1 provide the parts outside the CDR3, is DTGVSQNPRHKITKRGQNVTFRCDPISEHNRLYWYRQTLGQGPEFLTYFQNEAQLEKSRLLSDRFSAERPKGSFSTLEIQRTEQGDSAMYLCASSPLAGVSEQFFGPGTRLTVL.

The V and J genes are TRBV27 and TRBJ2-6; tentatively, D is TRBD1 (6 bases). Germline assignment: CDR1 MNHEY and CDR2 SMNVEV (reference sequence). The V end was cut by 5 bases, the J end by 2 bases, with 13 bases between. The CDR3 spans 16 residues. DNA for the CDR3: TGTGCCAGCAGTCCCACCAACAGGGCTGGGGCCAACGTCCTGACTTTC. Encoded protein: CASSPTNRAGANVLTF. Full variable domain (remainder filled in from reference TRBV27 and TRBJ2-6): EAQVTQNPRYLITVTGKKLTVTCSQNMNHEYMSWYRQDPGLGLRQIYYSMNVEVTDKGDVPEGYKVSRKEKRNFPLILESPSPNQTSLYFCASSPTNRAGANVLTFGAGSRLTVL.

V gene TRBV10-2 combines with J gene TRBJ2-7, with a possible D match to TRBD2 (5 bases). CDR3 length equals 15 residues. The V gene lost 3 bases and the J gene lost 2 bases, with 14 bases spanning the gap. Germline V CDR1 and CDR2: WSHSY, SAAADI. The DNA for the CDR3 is TGCGCCAGCAGTGAAGAACCCAGCGGCACCTACGAGCAGTACTTC. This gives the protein CASSEEPSGTYEQYF.

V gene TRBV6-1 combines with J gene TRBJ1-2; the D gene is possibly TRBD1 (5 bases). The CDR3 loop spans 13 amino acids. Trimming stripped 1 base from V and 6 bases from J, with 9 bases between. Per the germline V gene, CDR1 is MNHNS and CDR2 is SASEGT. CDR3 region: CASSEGQGNGYTF. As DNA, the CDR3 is TGTGCCAGCAGTGAAGGTCAGGGTAATGGCTACACCTTC.

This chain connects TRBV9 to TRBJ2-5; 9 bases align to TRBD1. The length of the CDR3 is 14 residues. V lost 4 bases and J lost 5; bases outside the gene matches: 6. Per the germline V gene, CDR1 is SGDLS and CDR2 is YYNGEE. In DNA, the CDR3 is TGTGCCAGCAGCCCCGGACAGGGGTTGGAGACCCAGTACTTC. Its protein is CASSPGQGLETQYF. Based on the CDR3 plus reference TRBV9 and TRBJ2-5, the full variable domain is DSGVTQTPKHLITATGQRVTLRCSPRSGDLSVYWYQQSLDQGLQFLIQYYNGEERAKGNILERFSAQQFPDLHSELNLSSLELGDSALYFCASSPGQGLETQYFGPGTRLLVL.

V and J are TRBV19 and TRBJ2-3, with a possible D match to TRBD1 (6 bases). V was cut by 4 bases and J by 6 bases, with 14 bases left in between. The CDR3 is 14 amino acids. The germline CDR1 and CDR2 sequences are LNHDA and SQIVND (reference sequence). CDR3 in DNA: TGTGCCAGTAGTAGGACAGCCGAGGGGGATACGCAGTATTTT. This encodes CASSRTAEGDTQYF.

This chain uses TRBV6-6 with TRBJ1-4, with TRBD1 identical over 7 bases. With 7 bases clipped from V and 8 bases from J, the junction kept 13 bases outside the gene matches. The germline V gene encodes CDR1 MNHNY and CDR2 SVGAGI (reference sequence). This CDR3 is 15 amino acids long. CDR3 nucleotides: TGTGCCAGCAACGCCCCACAGGGGACGGGCGAAAAACTGTTTTTT. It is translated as CASNAPQGTGEKLFF.

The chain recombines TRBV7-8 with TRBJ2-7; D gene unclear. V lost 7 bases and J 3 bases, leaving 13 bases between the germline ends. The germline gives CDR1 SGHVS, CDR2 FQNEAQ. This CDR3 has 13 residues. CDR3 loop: CASNNPAYYEQYF. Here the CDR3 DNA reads TGTGCCAGCAACAATCCCGCGTACTACGAGCAGTACTTC.

DNA of the CDR3: TGTGCCGCGACTAGCGGGGGGGCGGTCGGGGAGCTGTTTTTT. Its protein product is CAATSGGAVGELFF. The gene calls are TRBV6-1 and TRBJ2-2, with 14 bases that match TRBD2. V lost 11 bases, J lost 7 bases, and 6 bases stayed unmatched. This CDR3 region has 14 residues. CDR1 and CDR2 (germline): MNHNS, SASEGT.

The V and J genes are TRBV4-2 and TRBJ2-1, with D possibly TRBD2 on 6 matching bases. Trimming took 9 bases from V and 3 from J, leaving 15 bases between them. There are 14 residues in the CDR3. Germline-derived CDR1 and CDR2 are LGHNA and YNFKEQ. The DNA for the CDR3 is TGTGCCAGTTCTTCTAACGGGGGCTACAATGAGCAGTTCTTC. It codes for CASSSNGGYNEQFF.

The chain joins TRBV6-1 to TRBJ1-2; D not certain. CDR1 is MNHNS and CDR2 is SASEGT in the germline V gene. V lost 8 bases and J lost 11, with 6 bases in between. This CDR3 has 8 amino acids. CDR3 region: CASGLYTF. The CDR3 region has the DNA TGTGCCAGCGGCCTATACACCTTC.

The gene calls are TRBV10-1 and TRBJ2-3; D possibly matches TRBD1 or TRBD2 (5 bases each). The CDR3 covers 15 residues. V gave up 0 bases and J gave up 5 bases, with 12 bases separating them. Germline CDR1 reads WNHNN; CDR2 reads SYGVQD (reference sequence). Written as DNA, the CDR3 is TGCGCCAGCAGTGAGTCGGGGGAGAAGGAAGATACGCAGTATTTT. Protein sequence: CASSESGEKEDTQYF.

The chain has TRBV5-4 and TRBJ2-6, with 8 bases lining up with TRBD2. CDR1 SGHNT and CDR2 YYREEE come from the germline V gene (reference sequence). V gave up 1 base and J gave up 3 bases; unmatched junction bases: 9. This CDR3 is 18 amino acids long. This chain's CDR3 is CASSLPSITSGGANVLTF. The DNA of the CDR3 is TGTGCCAGCAGCTTGCCCTCGATTACTAGCGGTGGGGCCAACGTCCTGACTTTC.

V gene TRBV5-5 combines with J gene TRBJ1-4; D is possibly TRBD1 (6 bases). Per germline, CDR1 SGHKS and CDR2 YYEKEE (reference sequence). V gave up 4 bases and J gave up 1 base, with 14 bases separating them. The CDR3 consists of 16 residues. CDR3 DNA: TGTGCCAGCAGCGTACAACAGGGAAGAACTAATGAAAAACTGTTTTTT. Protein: CASSVQQGRTNEKLFF.

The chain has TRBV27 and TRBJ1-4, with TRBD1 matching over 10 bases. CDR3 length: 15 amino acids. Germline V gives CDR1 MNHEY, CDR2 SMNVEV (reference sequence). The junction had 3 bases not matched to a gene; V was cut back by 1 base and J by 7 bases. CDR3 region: CASSLFGTGVEKLFF. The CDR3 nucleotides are TGTGCCAGCAGTTTATTCGGGACAGGGGTTGAAAAACTGTTTTTT.

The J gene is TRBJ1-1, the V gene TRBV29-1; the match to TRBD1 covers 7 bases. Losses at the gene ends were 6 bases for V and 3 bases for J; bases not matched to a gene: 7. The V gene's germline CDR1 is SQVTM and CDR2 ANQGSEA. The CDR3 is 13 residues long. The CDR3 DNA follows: TGCAGCGTGGCCGGGACAGCAGACACTGAAGCTTTCTTT. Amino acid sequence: CSVAGTADTEAFF.

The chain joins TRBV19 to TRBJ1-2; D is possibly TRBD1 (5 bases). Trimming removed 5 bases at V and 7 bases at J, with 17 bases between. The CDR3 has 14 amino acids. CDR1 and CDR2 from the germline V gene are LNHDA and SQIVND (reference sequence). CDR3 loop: CASSLPQGMAGYTF. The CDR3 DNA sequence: TGTGCCAGTAGTCTCCCCCAGGGTATGGCTGGCTACACCTTC.

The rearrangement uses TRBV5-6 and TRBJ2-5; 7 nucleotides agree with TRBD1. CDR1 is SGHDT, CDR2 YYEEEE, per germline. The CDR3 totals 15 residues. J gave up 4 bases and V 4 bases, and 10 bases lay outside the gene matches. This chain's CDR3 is CASSLRLTGRETQYF. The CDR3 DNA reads TGTGCCAGCAGCCTACGCTTGACAGGGAGAGAGACCCAGTACTTC. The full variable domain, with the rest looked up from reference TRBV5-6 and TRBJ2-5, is DAGVTQSPTHLIKTRGQQVTLRCSPKSGHDTVSWYQQALGQGPQFIFQYYEEEERQRGNFPDRFSGHQFPNYSSELNVNALLLGDSALYLCASSLRLTGRETQYFGPGTRLLVL.

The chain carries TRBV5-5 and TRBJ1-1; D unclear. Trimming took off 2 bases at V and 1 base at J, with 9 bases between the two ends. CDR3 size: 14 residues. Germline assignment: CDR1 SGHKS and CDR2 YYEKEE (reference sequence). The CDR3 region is CASSFSAPNTEAFF. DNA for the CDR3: TGTGCCAGCAGCTTCTCAGCGCCGAACACTGAAGCTTTCTTT.

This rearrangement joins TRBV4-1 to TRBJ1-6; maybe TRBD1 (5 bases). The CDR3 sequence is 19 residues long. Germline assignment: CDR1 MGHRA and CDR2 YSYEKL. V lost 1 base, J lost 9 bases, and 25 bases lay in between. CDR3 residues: CASSQGAPRGGIAISPLHF. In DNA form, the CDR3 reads TGCGCCAGCAGCCAAGGGGCCCCAAGGGGCGGTATTGCGATTTCACCCCTCCACTTT.

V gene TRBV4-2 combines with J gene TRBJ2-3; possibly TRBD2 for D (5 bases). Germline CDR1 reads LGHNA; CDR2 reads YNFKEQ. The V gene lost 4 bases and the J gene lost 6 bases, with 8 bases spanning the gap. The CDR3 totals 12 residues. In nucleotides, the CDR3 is TGTGCCAGCAGCCGGACTGATGATACGCAGTATTTT. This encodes CASSRTDDTQYF.

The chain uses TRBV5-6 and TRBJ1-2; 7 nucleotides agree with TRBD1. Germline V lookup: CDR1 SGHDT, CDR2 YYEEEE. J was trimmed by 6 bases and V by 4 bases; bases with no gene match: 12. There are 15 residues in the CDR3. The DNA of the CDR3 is TGTGCCAGCAGCCCCTTTGATGGGACAGCCGATGGCTACACCTTC. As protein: CASSPFDGTADGYTF.